The source of this T cell receptor beta chain is a study of T cell changes during pregnancy in multiple sclerosis. Per germline, CDR1 SGHRS and CDR2 YFSETQ. V gave up 4 bases and J gave up 1 base; unmatched junction bases: 2. This CDR3 contains 14 residues. The assay was immunoSEQ multiplex PCR, and TCRdb's table has in-frame clones only and misses some. The table shows about 62,000 clones, with 92% occurring only once. The material was peripheral blood, obtained in the second trimester of pregnancy. This rearrangement joins TRBV5-1 to TRBJ1-1, with 9 bases that match TRBD1. The receptor was derived from a female donor in good health, enrolled as a control in a pregnancy study. CDR3 in DNA: TGCGCCAGCAGCCGGGACAGGGCGAACACTGAAGCTTTCTTT. It specifies CASSRDRANTEAFF.